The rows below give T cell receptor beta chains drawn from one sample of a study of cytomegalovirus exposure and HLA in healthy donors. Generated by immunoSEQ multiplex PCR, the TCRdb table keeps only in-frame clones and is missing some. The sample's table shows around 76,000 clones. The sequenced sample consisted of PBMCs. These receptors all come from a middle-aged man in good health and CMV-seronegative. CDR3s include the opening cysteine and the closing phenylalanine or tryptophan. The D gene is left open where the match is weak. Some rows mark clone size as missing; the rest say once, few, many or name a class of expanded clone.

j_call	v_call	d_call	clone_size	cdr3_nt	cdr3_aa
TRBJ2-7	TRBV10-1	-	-	TGCGCCAGCAGTGATAACCGGGACTGGGGGTACGAGCAGTACTTC	CASSDNRDWGYEQYF
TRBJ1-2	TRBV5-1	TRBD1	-	TGCGCCAGCAGCATGTCAACAGGGGGCGCAGCTGGCTACACCTTC	CASSMSTGGAAGYTF
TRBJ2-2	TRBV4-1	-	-	TGCGCCAGCAGCCAAGTAGAAGTCACAGGGAGCCCCGGGGAGCTGTTTTTT	CASSQVEVTGSPGELFF
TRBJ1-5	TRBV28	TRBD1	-	TGTGCCAGCAGTCCCCGGACAGGGGGCTATCAGCCCCAGCATTTT	CASSPRTGGYQPQHF
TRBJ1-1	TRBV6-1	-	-	TGTGCCAGCAACTCGGGGTCCGGGGGGAACACTGAAGCTTTCTTT	CASNSGSGGNTEAFF
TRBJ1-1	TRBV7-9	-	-	TGTGCCAGCGCGTTTGTCGAGACTGAAGCTTTCTTT	CASAFVETEAFF
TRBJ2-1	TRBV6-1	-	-	TGTGCCAGCACCTTAGACAGCCGGCCTTGGGGGCAGTTCTTC	CASTLDSRPWGQFF
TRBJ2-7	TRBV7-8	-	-	TGTGCCAGCAGCTTAGGGGCCAGAGTCTACGAGCAGTACTTC	CASSLGARVYEQYF
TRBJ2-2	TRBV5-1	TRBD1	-	TGCGCCAGCAGCGGGGGACAGTCAAGTGGGGGGGAGCTGTTTTTT	CASSGGQSSGGELFF
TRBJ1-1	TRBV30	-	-	TGTGCCTGGAGTCCCGGGAGGAACACTGAAGCTTTCTTT	CAWSPGRNTEAFF
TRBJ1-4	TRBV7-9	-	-	TGTGCCAGCAGCTCCTCTTCTTGGAGTGAAAAACTGTTTTTT	CASSSSSWSEKLFF
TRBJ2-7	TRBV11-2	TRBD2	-	TGTGCCAGCAGGTATACTAGCGGGGGAGCCTACGAGCAGTACTTC	CASRYTSGGAYEQYF
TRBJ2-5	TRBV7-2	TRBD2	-	TGTGCCAGCAGTTATATAGCGGAGCGGGGAGAGACCCAGTACTTC	CASSYIAERGETQYF
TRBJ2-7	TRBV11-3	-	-	TGTGCCAGCAGCTTAGCCGCGACAGAACTAACCTACGAGCAGTACTTC	CASSLAATELTYEQYF
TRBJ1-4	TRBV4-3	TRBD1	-	TGCGCCAGCAGCCAAGGAATCCTAGGACAGGGGGCGTCCACTAATGAAAAACTGTTTTTT	CASSQGILGQGASTNEKLFF
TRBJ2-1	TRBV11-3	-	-	TGTGCCAGCAGCTTCAGGGGTGGGTACAATGAGCAGTTCTTC	CASSFRGGYNEQFF
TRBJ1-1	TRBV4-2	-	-	TGTGCCAGCAGCCATGTCGGGGACATGAACACTGAAGCTTTCTTT	CASSHVGDMNTEAFF
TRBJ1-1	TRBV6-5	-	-	TGTGCCAGCAGTTACTCGTCGACAAACACTGAAGCTTTCTTT	CASSYSSTNTEAFF
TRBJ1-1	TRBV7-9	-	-	TGTGCCAGCAGCTTAGGGGGGGGCACTGAAGCTTTCTTT	CASSLGGGTEAFF
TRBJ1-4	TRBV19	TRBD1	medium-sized	TGTGCCAGTAGAACAGGGGGCCCAAGTAATGAAAAACTGTTTTTT	CASRTGGPSNEKLFF
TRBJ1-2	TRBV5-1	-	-	TGCGCCAGCAGCTTGAAACCGGAGCACTATGGCTACACCTTC	CASSLKPEHYGYTF
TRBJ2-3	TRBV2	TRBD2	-	TGTGCCAGCAGCGGACTAGCGTTCTCAGATACGCAGTATTTT	CASSGLAFSDTQYF
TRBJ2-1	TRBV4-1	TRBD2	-	TGCGCCAGCAGCCCCCGTTGGCCTAGCGGAAGCTCCTACAATGAGCAGTTCTTC	CASSPRWPSGSSYNEQFF
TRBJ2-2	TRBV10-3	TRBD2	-	TGTGCCATCAGTGTTCAACTAGCGGGAGCTTCGAACACCGGGGAGCTGTTTTTT	CAISVQLAGASNTGELFF
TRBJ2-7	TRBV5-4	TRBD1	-	TGTGCCAGCAGCGGGACAGGGTCCTACGAGCAGTACTTC	CASSGTGSYEQYF
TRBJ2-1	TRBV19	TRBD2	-	TGTGCCAGTAGTATAGATGGCCCGGGATTAGCGGGGGGGCCTGATGAGCAGTTCTTC	CASSIDGPGLAGGPDEQFF
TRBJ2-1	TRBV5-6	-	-	TGTGCCAGCAGCTTGGCCTCGGGGTTCGTGCACAATGAGCAGTTCTTC	CASSLASGFVHNEQFF
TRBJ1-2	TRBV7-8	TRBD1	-	TGTGCCAGCAGCTTAGCTAGGGACAGGGGTGGCTACACCTTC	CASSLARDRGGYTF
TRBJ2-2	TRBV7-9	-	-	TGTGCCAGCAGCCCACTAGCTCCAGACACCGGGGAGCTGTTTTTT	CASSPLAPDTGELFF
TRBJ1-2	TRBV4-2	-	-	TGTGCCAGCAGCCAAGATGGTAAACAGGGTGGGGGCTACACCTTC	CASSQDGKQGGGYTF
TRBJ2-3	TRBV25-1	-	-	TGTGCCAGCAGTGATGATGGCTCGAACACAGATACGCAGTATTTT	CASSDDGSNTDTQYF
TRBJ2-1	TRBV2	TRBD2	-	TGTGCCAGCGGGTACACACTAGCGGGAGGGAGCGGTGAGCAGTTCTTC	CASGYTLAGGSGEQFF
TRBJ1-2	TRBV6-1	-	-	TGTGCCAGCACCACGACAGACTTAAGATATGGCTACACCTTC	CASTTTDLRYGYTF